One T cell receptor (beta chain) is described in this entry. Its antigen is undetermined. This sample is part of a study of T cell responses to AZD1222 COVID-19 vaccine. Assay: immunoSEQ multiplex PCR; the TCRdb copy retains only in-frame clones and omits some. The profile shows about 140,000 clones, 80% to 90% of them singletons. The CDR3 length is 14 residues. Looked up from germline, CDR1 is ENHRY and CDR2 is SYGVKD. V lost 3 bases and J 2 bases, leaving 9 bases between the germline ends. Findings and caveats of the study: Spike was spanned by vaccine-associated CD4 TCRs, which were dominant at 160-218 and 743-854. Among AZD1222 vaccinees, only 5 to 7 were seropositive at baseline. Clonal diversity may have been underestimated, and the donors were mostly white British, with more females than males.

The chain joins TRBV10-3 to TRBJ2-3; unclear D gene. The TCR sequence derives from an adult in good health. Sequenced here: peripheral blood, sampled on day 0 of AZD1222 vaccination. This CDR3 is CAISDFGDTDTQYF. The CDR3 nucleotides are TGTGCCATCAGTGATTTCGGAGACACAGATACGCAGTATTTT.